This entry is about one T cell receptor (beta chain). TCRdb's copy holds only in-frame clones and misses some; the assay was immunoSEQ multiplex PCR. In the table there are some 40,000 clones, about 89% of which are singletons. This entry is derived from a study of PD-L1 blockade in urothelial cancer. CDR3 length equals 11 residues. The germline V gene encodes CDR1 SQVTM and CDR2 ANQGSEA. V lost 4 bases, J lost 8 bases, and 11 bases lay in between. Time point: peripheral blood 6 weeks after treatment start. The V call is TRBV29-1, the J call TRBJ1-2; a weak D match, TRBD1 (5 bases). This TCR derives from a man in his 70s with urothelial cancer. The specimen was PBMCs, collected around atezolizumab (anti-PD-L1) treatment. The CDR3 coding sequence is TGCAGCGTTGGACAGTCTGGCGGCTACACCTTC. Translated: CSVGQSGGYTF.